The rows below give T cell receptor beta chains drawn from one sample of a study of read filtering for tumor transcriptome and immune sequencing. MiXCR, run by TCRdb on the reads, gives a single entry per CDR3 protein. The data contain more than 70,000 distinct CDR3 sequences, 20% to 25% of them singletons. Material for sequencing was a population of CD138-negative cells sorted from bone marrow. The receptors stem from a donor aged 40 or older with multiple myeloma. The CDR3 runs from the conserved cysteine through the conserved F or W. D genes are given only for firm matches. Rows may omit the clone size; those that give it use once, few, many or a size class.

>TRBV7-2|many|TRBJ1-2|NA
TGTGCCAGCAGCTTAAACGGAGGCTACACCTTC
CASSLNGGYTF
>TRBV5-1|many|TRBJ1-1|TRBD1
TGCGCCAGCAGCTTGCAGGGGGGGGGCACTGAAGCTTTCTTT
CASSLQGGGTEAFF
>TRBV9|many|TRBJ1-1|TRBD1
TGTGCCAGCAGCGTAGGACCGGGACAGCTTGAAGCTTTCTTT
CASSVGPGQLEAFF
>TRBV6-2/TRBV6-3|many|TRBJ2-6|NA
TGTGCCAGCAGAGGGGTTGTGTTGCGGAGCTCTGGGGCCAACGTCCTGACTTTC
CASRGVVLRSSGANVLTF
>TRBV3-1|NA|TRBJ2-7|NA
TGTGCCAGCAGCCAAGGAGCAGGGCAATACGAGCAGTACTTC
CASSQGAGQYEQYF
>TRBV9|medium-sized|TRBJ2-1|TRBD2
TGTGCCAGCAGCGTAGGGTTACAGCGGGGGGGCCAAGGTGAGCAGTTCTTC
CASSVGLQRGGQGEQFF
>TRBV5-1|many|TRBJ2-3|NA
TGCGCCAGCAGCTTGGGAGAACTTCAGGACCACGGAGATACGCAGTATTTT
CASSLGELQDHGDTQYF
>TRBV21-1|many|TRBJ1-1|NA
TGTGCCAGCAGCACGGTAGTCTGCACTGAAGCTTTCTTT
CASSTVVCTEAFF
>TRBV7-2|many|TRBJ2-2|NA
TGTGCCAGCAGCCCCAGGATACGACTGAACACCGGGGAGCTGTTTTTT
CASSPRIRLNTGELFF
>TRBV2|many|TRBJ2-6|NA
TGTGCCAGCAGTCGTAGGACTGGGGCCAACGTCCTGACTTTC
CASSRRTGANVLTF
>TRBV5-1|many|TRBJ2-5|NA
TGCGCCAGCAGCTTGGATGGAGAGACCCAGTACTTC
CASSLDGETQYF
>TRBV20-1|many|TRBJ1-1|NA
TGCAGTGCTTCAACAGGGCACACTGAAGCTTTCTTT
CSASTGHTEAFF
>TRBV19|NA|TRBJ1-5|TRBD1
TGTGCCAGTAGTCCCGGACAGGGGAAATACAATCAGCCCCAGCATTTT
CASSPGQGKYNQPQHF
>TRBV18|NA|TRBJ2-1|NA
TGTGCCAGCTCACTGCCTGGACCTGAGCAGTTCTTC
CASSLPGPEQFF
>TRBV18|many|TRBJ2-7|NA
TGTGCCAGCTCACCAGGGGGAAGCCGCTACGAGCAGTACTTC
CASSPGGSRYEQYF
>TRBV2|many|TRBJ2-2|TRBD1
TGTGCCAGCAACGGACAGGGGGGGAACACCGGGGAGCTGTTTTTT
CASNGQGGNTGELFF
>TRBV6-5|many|TRBJ2-2|NA
TGTGCCAGCAAAGAGACCACCGGGGAGCTGTTTTTT
CASKETTGELFF
>TRBV5-6|many|TRBJ2-1|NA
TGTGCCGCGGGGCAGAGCTCCTACAATGAGCAGTTCTTC
CAAGQSSYNEQFF
>TRBV6-1|NA|TRBJ2-5|NA
TGTGCCAGCAGTGAAGCCTCATGGAGACAAGAGACCCAGTACTTC
CASSEASWRQETQYF
>TRBV7-9|many|TRBJ2-6|NA
TGTGCCAGCAGCTTAGCGTCGCAGGCGGGCTCTGGGGCCAACGTCCTGACTTTC
CASSLASQAGSGANVLTF
>TRBV11-1|many|TRBJ2-2|NA
TGTGCCAGCATCCAAGGTAGCACAGCCCCGAACACCGGGGAGCTGTTTTTT
CASIQGSTAPNTGELFF
>TRBV7-9|many|TRBJ1-1|NA
TGTGCCAGCAGTTTAGGACACGAAGCTTTCTTT
CASSLGHEAFF
>TRBV20-1|many|TRBJ2-5|TRBD2
TGCAGTGCCTCGCTGTCAGCGGGGGGGCCAGAGACCCAGTACTTC
CSASLSAGGPETQYF
>TRBV24-1|many|TRBJ2-3|TRBD1
TGTGCCACCAGGAGACAGGGGACGGATACGCAGTATTTT
CATRRQGTDTQYF
>TRBV6-5|NA|TRBJ1-2|NA
TGTGCCAGCAGTTACTCGATCCATTACACAAGACTAAGTAACTATGGCTACACCTTC
CASSYSIHYTRLSNYGYTF
>TRBV6-1|many|TRBJ1-1|NA
TGTGCCAGCAGTGCACAGGGGAACACTGAAGCTTTCTTT
CASSAQGNTEAFF
>TRBV11-1|many|TRBJ1-1|NA
TGTGCCAGCAGCTTAAGCCTAGGGCTTGCCACTGAAGCTTTCTTT
CASSLSLGLATEAFF
>TRBV2|many|TRBJ2-2|NA
TGTGCCAGCATTGGGACTGACACCGGGGAGCTGTTTTTT
CASIGTDTGELFF
>TRBV7-9|many|TRBJ1-1|NA
TGTGCCAGCAGCTTAGGACAGTCAAACACTGAAGCTTTCTTT
CASSLGQSNTEAFF
>TRBV19|many|TRBJ2-7|NA
TGTGCCAGTAGTTCCGGCGGGACTTCCTTTTACGAGCAGTACTTC
CASSSGGTSFYEQYF
>TRBV2|few|TRBJ2-1|NA
TGTGCCAGCAGTATGGTGGTTCAGGCCGATGAGCAGTTCTTC
CASSMVVQADEQFF
>TRBV15|many|TRBJ2-7|NA
TGTGCCACCAGCAGAGATCACAGGGAAGACGAGCAGTACTTC
CATSRDHREDEQYF
>TRBV20-1|few|TRBJ1-5|NA
TGCAGTGCTAGCAGGGGCCCCTATAGCAATCAGCCCCAGCATTTT
CSASRGPYSNQPQHF
>TRBV5-4|few|TRBJ2-1|TRBD2
TGTGCCAGCAGCTTGACGGGAGGAACCGAGCAGTTCTTC
CASSLTGGTEQFF
>TRBV11-2|many|TRBJ2-2|NA
TGTGCCAGCAGCTTAGACGGGCGGGGCACCGGGGAGCTGTTTTTT
CASSLDGRGTGELFF